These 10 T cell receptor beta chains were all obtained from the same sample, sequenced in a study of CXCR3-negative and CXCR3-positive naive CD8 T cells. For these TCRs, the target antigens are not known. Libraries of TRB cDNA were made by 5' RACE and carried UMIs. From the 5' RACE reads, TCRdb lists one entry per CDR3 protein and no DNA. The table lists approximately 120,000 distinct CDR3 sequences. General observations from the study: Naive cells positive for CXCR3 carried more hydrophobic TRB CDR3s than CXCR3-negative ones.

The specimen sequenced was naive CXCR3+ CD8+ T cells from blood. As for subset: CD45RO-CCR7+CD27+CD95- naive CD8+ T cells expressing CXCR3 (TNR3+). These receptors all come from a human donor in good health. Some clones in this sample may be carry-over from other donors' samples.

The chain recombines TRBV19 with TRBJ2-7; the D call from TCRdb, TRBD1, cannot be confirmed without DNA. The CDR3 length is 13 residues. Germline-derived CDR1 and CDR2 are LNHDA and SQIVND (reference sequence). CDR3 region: CASSSGAAYEQYF.

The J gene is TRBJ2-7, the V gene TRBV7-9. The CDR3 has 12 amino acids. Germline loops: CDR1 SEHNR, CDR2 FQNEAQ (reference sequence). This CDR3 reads CASSLVEFEQYF.

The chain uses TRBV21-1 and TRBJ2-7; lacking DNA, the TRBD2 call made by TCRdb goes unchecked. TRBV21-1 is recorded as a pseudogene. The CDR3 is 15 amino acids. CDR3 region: CASSKWSGGHYEQYF.

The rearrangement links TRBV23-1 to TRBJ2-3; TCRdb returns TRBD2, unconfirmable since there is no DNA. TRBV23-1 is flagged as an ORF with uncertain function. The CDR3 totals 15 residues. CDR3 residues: CASSQQDPEGDTQYF.

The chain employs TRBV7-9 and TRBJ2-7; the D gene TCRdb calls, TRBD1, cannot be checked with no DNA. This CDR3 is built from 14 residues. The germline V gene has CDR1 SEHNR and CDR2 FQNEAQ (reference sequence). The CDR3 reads CASSPPTGSYEQYF.

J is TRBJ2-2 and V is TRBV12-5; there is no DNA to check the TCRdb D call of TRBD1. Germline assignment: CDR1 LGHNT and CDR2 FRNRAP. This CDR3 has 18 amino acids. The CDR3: CASGPPGTGIANTGELFF.

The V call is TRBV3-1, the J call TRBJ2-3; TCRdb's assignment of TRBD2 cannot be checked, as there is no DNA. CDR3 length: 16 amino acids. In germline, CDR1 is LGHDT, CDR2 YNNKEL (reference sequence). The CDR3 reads CASSQEGLADTDTQYF.

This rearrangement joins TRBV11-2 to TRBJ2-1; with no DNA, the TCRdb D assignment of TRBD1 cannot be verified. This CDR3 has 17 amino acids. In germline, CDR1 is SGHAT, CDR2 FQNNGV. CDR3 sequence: CASSLEQGERLYNEQFF.

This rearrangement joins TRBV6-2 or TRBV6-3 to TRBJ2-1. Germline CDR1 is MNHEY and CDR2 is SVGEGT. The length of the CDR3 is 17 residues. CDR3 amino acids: CASSYSEDGSSYNEQFF.

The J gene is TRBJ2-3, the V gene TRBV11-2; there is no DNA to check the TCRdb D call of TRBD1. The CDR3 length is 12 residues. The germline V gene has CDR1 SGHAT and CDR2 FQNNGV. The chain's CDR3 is CANQGSADTQYF.